These T cell receptor beta chains were read from a single sample in a study of blood T cell repertoires in COVID-19. Sequencing was performed with immunoSEQ multiplex PCR; in TCRdb, only in-frame clones are kept and a portion is missing. This table has 270,000 or so clones, about four fifths appearing once. The sequencing sample was made of peripheral blood. The source is a woman younger than 30 with acute or convalescent COVID-19. Each CDR3 is given with its conserved first and last residue. The D gene is left open where the match is weak. Clone sizes are given selectively: once, few, many, or a class where the clone is expanded.

>-|TRBV6-2/TRBV6-3|-|TRBJ1-5
TGTGCCAGCAGTTCTGCGCAGGGGTACGATCAGCCCCAGCATTTT
CASSSAQGYDQPQHF
>TRBD2|TRBV27|-|TRBJ2-3
TGTGCCAGCAGTTTGATAGCGGGAGGTATGGAAGATACGCAGTATTTT
CASSLIAGGMEDTQYF
>-|TRBV6-1|-|TRBJ1-1
TGTGCCAGCAGTGAACCCCTATCGGGTTTGAACACTGAAGCTTTCTTT
CASSEPLSGLNTEAFF
>TRBD2|TRBV18|-|TRBJ2-1
TGTGCCAGCTCACCCAGCGGGGGACTAGACAATGAGCAGTTCTTC
CASSPSGGLDNEQFF
>TRBD1|TRBV18|once|TRBJ1-1
TGTGCCAGCTCACCTACTCTGACAGGGGGCGGGGGCACTGAAGCTTTCTTT
CASSPTLTGGGGTEAFF
>-|TRBV6-5|-|TRBJ1-1
TGTGCCAGCAGTTACTCGAAGGGGGAAGGCACTGAAGCTTTCTTT
CASSYSKGEGTEAFF
>TRBD2|TRBV28|once|TRBJ2-3
TGTGCCAGCAGCCCGGGGGGTACAGATACGCAGTATTTT
CASSPGGTDTQYF
>TRBD2|TRBV18|-|TRBJ2-2
TGTGCCAGCTCACCTCCGGGACTAGCGGCGTTGTCTAGCACCGGGGAGCTGTTTTTT
CASSPPGLAALSSTGELFF
>TRBD1|TRBV7-2|-|TRBJ2-2
TGTGCCAGCAGCCGGGACAGGGGGCCCGGGGAGCTGTTTTTT
CASSRDRGPGELFF
>-|TRBV5-4|-|TRBJ1-4
TGTGCCAGCAGCTACGGGACTCATAATGAAAAACTGTTTTTT
CASSYGTHNEKLFF
>-|TRBV10-3|-|TRBJ2-7
TGTGCCATCAGTGAGCCGCGAGGGCTTAGCGGCGAGCAGTACTTC
CAISEPRGLSGEQYF
>TRBD1|TRBV27|once|TRBJ2-7
TGTGCCAGCCGGTCCCTACAGGGGGCTCACGAGCAGTACTTC
CASRSLQGAHEQYF
>-|TRBV5-6|-|TRBJ2-5
TGTGCCAGCAGCCCTGTTGGGGGACTGGTAGAGACCCAGTACTTC
CASSPVGGLVETQYF
>TRBD1|TRBV5-1|-|TRBJ2-7
TGCGCCAGCAGCTTGACCCAGGGGGCCCACGAGCAGTACTTC
CASSLTQGAHEQYF
>TRBD2|TRBV19|-|TRBJ2-5
TGTGCCAGTAGTATCGGAATAGTGGGCGGGAGGGGAGAGACCCAGTACTTC
CASSIGIVGGRGETQYF
>TRBD2|TRBV6-4|once|TRBJ2-1
TGTGCCAGCAGTGACATAGCGGGAGTTAGCAATGAGCAGTTCTTC
CASSDIAGVSNEQFF
>TRBD2|TRBV6-2/TRBV6-3|-|TRBJ2-3
TGTGCCAGCAGTTACTTGACGGCTAGCGGGAGACCGGATACGCAGTATTTT
CASSYLTASGRPDTQYF
>-|TRBV21-1|few|TRBJ2-1
TGTGCCAGCAGCAAGAACGACAGAGCCTCCTACAATGAGCAGTTCTTC
CASSKNDRASYNEQFF
>TRBD1|TRBV5-1|-|TRBJ2-7
TGCGCCAGCAGCTGGACAGGGTCCGAGCAGTACTTC
CASSWTGSEQYF
>TRBD1|TRBV20-1|few|TRBJ1-4
TGCAGTGCTAGTCGACAGGGGGTTGGTGAAAAACTGTTTTTT
CSASRQGVGEKLFF
>TRBD1|TRBV9|-|TRBJ2-7
TGTGCCAGCAGCGCTCAGACAGGGTGGGACGAGCAGTACTTC
CASSAQTGWDEQYF
>-|TRBV4-3|-|TRBJ2-5
TGCGCCAGCAGCCAAGGGGAGTGGGAGACCCAGTACTTC
CASSQGEWETQYF
>TRBD2|TRBV7-9|-|TRBJ2-1
TGTGCCAGCAGCTTCGGGGGAGGGTACTACAATGAGCAGTTCTTC
CASSFGGGYYNEQFF
>-|TRBV27|-|TRBJ2-4
TGTGCCAGCAGTTTGGGTGGAACAGTTAACATTCAGTACTTC
CASSLGGTVNIQYF
>-|TRBV19|-|TRBJ2-3
TGTGCCAGTAGTATAGGGCTAGCGATGGATACGCAGTATTTT
CASSIGLAMDTQYF
>-|TRBV7-9|-|TRBJ2-5
TGTGCCAGCAGCTTACGCGGGACGGAGACCCAGTACTTC
CASSLRGTETQYF
>TRBD1|TRBV7-9|-|TRBJ2-6
TGTGCCAGCAGCTTAAAAGGGACAGGGATTTCTGGGGCCAACGTCCTGACTTTC
CASSLKGTGISGANVLTF
>-|TRBV30|-|TRBJ2-3
TGTGCCTGGACCGCGAGGGTAGCAGATACGCAGTATTTT
CAWTARVADTQYF
>-|TRBV5-1|-|TRBJ2-3
TGCGCCAGCAGCATGCGACAGGGCACAGATACGCAGTATTTT
CASSMRQGTDTQYF
>TRBD2|TRBV19|once|TRBJ2-7
TGTGCCACACGGACTAGCGGGAGTTCTTACGAGCAGTACTTC
CATRTSGSSYEQYF
>-|TRBV3-1/TRBV3-2|-|TRBJ2-5
TGTGCCAGCAGCCCGCCGGGCCCGGAGGGGGAGACCCAGTACTTC
CASSPPGPEGETQYF
>-|TRBV6-2/TRBV6-3|few|TRBJ2-3
TGTGCCAGCAGTTACTTGCGGGCTAGCGGCACAGATACGCAGTATTTT
CASSYLRASGTDTQYF
>-|TRBV5-8|few|TRBJ1-5
TGTGCCAGCAGCTTGTATCAGGCGGACTGGGGCAATCAGCCCCAGCATTTT
CASSLYQADWGNQPQHF
>TRBD1|TRBV6-5|-|TRBJ1-2
TGTGCCAGCAGTTCGGACAGGGTCAATGGCTACACCTTC
CASSSDRVNGYTF
>-|TRBV6-5|-|TRBJ2-4
TGTGCCAGCAGCCAGGGGCCCGAAAACATTCAGTACTTC
CASSQGPENIQYF
>TRBD1|TRBV28|-|TRBJ2-1
TGTGCCAGCAGTTACGACAGGGGGATCGGCACCTACAATGAGCAGTTCTTC
CASSYDRGIGTYNEQFF
>-|TRBV27|-|TRBJ1-2
TGTGCCACCGGGCCCCGAGGGGGCTACACCTTC
CATGPRGGYTF
>TRBD1|TRBV5-4|-|TRBJ1-2
TGTGCCAGCAGCTTGGGTGGGGACAGGGGGCTCGATGGCTACACCTTC
CASSLGGDRGLDGYTF
>TRBD2|TRBV7-6|-|TRBJ2-7
TGTGCCAGCAGCCCGCAAGAAGGTTTCGTGGGAGGGCATTACGAGCAGTACTTC
CASSPQEGFVGGHYEQYF
>TRBD1|TRBV2|-|TRBJ2-5
TGTGCCAGCGGTTTGGACAGGGGACAAGAGACCCAGTACTTC
CASGLDRGQETQYF
>-|TRBV30|-|TRBJ1-6
TGTGCCTGGGGACCTACGTGGCAGGCTAATTCACCCCTCCACTTT
CAWGPTWQANSPLHF
>-|TRBV10-3|-|TRBJ1-3
TGTGCCATCAGTGAGTGGCAAAATTCCAGGGGCTCTGGAAACACCATATATTTT
CAISEWQNSRGSGNTIYF
>-|TRBV6-5|many|TRBJ1-6
TGTGCCAGCAGTTATAACTTCAATTCACCCCTCCACTTT
CASSYNFNSPLHF
>TRBD2|TRBV10-1|-|TRBJ2-7
TGCGCCAGCAGTGATTCGACTAGCGGTCCCTACGAGCAGTACTTC
CASSDSTSGPYEQYF
>-|TRBV19|-|TRBJ2-7
TGTGCCAGTAGCGGCAGCCTTCGAGGCGAGCAGTACTTC
CASSGSLRGEQYF
>-|TRBV2|-|TRBJ1-1
TGTGCCAGCAGCATCGAAAACGGGGGGGAAGCTTTCTTT
CASSIENGGEAFF
>-|TRBV14|-|TRBJ2-7
TGTGCCAGCAGCCAAGGGGCCAGGGGATTATTCGGGGAGCAGTACTTC
CASSQGARGLFGEQYF
>TRBD2|TRBV5-1|-|TRBJ2-2
TGCGCCAGCAGTTGGGCGGGAGCGACCTTGGGCGGGGAGCTGTTTTTT
CASSWAGATLGGELFF
>-|TRBV7-2|-|TRBJ2-3
TGTGCCAGCGCCCGGAGGGGCGGCACAGATACGCAGTATTTT
CASARRGGTDTQYF
>TRBD1|TRBV7-2|-|TRBJ2-7
TGTGCCAGCAGCTTCCCCGGGACAGTTTACGAGCAGTACTTC
CASSFPGTVYEQYF